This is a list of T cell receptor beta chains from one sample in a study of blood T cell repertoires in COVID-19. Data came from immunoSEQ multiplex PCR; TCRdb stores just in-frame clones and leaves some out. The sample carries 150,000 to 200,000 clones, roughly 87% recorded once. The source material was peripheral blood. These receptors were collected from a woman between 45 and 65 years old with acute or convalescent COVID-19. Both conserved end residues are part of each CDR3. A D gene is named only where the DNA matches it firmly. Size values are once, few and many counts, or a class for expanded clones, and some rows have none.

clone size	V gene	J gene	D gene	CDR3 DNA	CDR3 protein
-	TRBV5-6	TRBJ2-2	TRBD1	TGTGCCAGCAGCCTCGGCAGGGGGCGAACCGGGGAGCTGTTTTTT	CASSLGRGRTGELFF
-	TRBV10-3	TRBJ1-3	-	TGTGCCATCAGTGAGACTGGACTGACGGACTCTGGAAACACCATATATTTT	CAISETGLTDSGNTIYF
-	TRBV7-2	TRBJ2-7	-	TGTGCCAGCAGCTTAGCGAGGGGGGGCGAGCAGTACTTC	CASSLARGGEQYF
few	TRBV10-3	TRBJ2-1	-	TGTGCCATCAACGGGAGAACCTACAATGAGCAGTTCTTC	CAINGRTYNEQFF
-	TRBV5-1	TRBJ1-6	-	TGCGCCAGCAGCTCCTCCGGGACATTAAATAATTCACCCCTCCACTTT	CASSSSGTLNNSPLHF
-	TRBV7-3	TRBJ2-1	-	TGTGCCAGCAGCTTAAACGGTGGCAATGAGCAGTTCTTC	CASSLNGGNEQFF
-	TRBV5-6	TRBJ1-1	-	TGTGCCAGCAGCTTGGGGCGGGGGAACACTGAAGCTTTCTTT	CASSLGRGNTEAFF
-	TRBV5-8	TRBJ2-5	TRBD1	TGTGCCAGCAGCCGGGGACAGGGGGGACGAGAGACCCAGTACTTC	CASSRGQGGRETQYF
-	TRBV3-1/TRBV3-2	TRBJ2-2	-	TGTGCCAGCAGCCCTCTACCGGTCGGGGAGCTGTTTTTT	CASSPLPVGELFF
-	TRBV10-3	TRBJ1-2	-	TGTGCCTCTCGCAGGGACTTCAACTATGGCTACACCTTC	CASRRDFNYGYTF
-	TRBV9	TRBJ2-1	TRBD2	TGTGCCAGCAGCTCGGATCTTAGCGGGGGATACAATGAGCAGTTCTTC	CASSSDLSGGYNEQFF
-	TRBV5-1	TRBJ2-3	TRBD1	TGCGCCAGCAGCTTACAGGGGGCGCGGGGAGATACGCAGTATTTT	CASSLQGARGDTQYF
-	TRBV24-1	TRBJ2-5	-	TGTGCCACCAGTGATGCTTCGGACATCCAAGAGACCCAGTACTTC	CATSDASDIQETQYF
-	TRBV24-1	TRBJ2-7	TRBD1	TGTGCCACCAGTCGGGGACAGGGGGCCCACGAGCAGTACTTC	CATSRGQGAHEQYF
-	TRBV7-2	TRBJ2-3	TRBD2	TGTGCCAGCAGCTTTGGAGGGACTAGCGGGGTTGGGACGCAGTATTTT	CASSFGGTSGVGTQYF
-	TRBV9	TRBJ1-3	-	TGTGCCAGCAGCGTAGGAGGCTACTTTAAGGAGATAAACACCATATATTTT	CASSVGGYFKEINTIYF
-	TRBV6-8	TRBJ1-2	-	TGTGCCAGCAGTTACTCAAGCCCGAGCAATTCGAGGCTAGGCTATGGCTACACCTTC	CASSYSSPSNSRLGYGYTF
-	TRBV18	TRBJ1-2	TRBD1	TGTGCCAGCTCACTAGGTCGGACAGGGGACTATGGCTACACCTTC	CASSLGRTGDYGYTF
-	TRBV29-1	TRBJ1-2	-	TGCAGCGTTGAATACAGAGGTGACAGCTATGGCTACACCTTC	CSVEYRGDSYGYTF
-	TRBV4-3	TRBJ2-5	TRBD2	TGCGCCAGCAGTGTTGGGACTAGCGGGCACCAAGAGACCCAGTACTTC	CASSVGTSGHQETQYF
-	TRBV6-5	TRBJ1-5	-	TGTGCCAGCAGTTACTCGACAGGTAGTCAGCCCCAGCATTTT	CASSYSTGSQPQHF
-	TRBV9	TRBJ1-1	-	TGTGCCAGCAGCGTAGTAACAGGAAAAACTGAAGCTTTCTTT	CASSVVTGKTEAFF
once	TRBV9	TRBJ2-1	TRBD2	TGTGCCAGCAGCGTAGCGGGGACTAGGTTTTTTAATGAGCAGTTCTTC	CASSVAGTRFFNEQFF
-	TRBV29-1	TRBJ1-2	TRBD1	TGCAGCGTCCTGACAGGGGGCGACTATGGCTACACCTTC	CSVLTGGDYGYTF